This TCR beta chain was identified during a study of CD8 T cells in Susac syndrome. RNA, at about 0.45 to 1 ug, was reverse transcribed with random hexamers. TCRdb called the immunoSEQ multiplex PCR reads again in MiXCR, with one record for every CDR3 protein. This sample has around 150,000 distinct CDR3 sequences; approximately 94% occur once, and the top ten carry about 0.094%. Sequencing targeted TCR beta in blood CD8+ and CD4+ T cells. With 8 bases removed from V and 5 bases from J, the gap between germline ends came to 13 bases. The CDR3 sequence is 13 residues long. Germline lookup yields CDR1 LNHDA and CDR2 SQIVND (reference sequence).

This clonotype was sampled from a human donor with multiple sclerosis. V usage is TRBV19 and J usage is TRBJ2-4; tentative D call: TRBD1 (6 bases). Sequenced sample: CD4+ T cells from PBMCs. CDR3 nucleotides: TGTGCCAGTGGAATCAGGGGTGAAAACATTCAGTACTTC. Its translation is CASGIRGENIQYF.